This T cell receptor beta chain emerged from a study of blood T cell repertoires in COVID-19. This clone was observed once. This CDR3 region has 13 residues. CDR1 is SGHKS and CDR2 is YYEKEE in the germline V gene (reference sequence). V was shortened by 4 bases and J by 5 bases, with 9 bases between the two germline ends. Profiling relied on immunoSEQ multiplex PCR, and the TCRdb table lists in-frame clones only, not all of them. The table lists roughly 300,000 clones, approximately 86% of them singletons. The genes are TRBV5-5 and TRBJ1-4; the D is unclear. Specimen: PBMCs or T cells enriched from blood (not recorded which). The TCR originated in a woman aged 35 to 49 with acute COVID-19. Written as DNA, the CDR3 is TGTGCCAGCAGCCGCGCGCCGAATGAAAAACTGTTTTTT. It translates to CASSRAPNEKLFF.